This passage covers 32 T cell receptor beta chains from one sample sequenced in a study of blood T cell repertoires in COVID-19 (dated by TCRdb to about 2020). Preparation of the library involved the immunoSEQ multiplex PCR assay. TCRdb stores this immuneACCESS table with in-frame sequences only. Part of the clones is absent; in the studies checked, under half of the shortfall reflects unresolved V genes, and no reason is known for the rest. A total of more than 110,000 clones appear in this sample, approximately 79% of them only once. The top ten clones comprise roughly 3.5% of the sample. Source material: peripheral blood. Source of these receptors: a man aged 55 to 70 with acute or convalescent COVID-19.

The rearrangement uses TRBV18 and TRBJ1-2; D is perhaps TRBD1 (6 bases). V dropped 6 bases and J dropped 8 bases, with 16 bases sitting between them. The germline CDR1 and CDR2 sequences are KGHSH and LQKENI. The CDR3 is made up of 13 amino acids. The chain's CDR3 is CASSPSQGTGYTF. The DNA of the CDR3 is TGTGCCAGCTCTCCGTCTCAGGGGACCGGCTACACCTTC.

V usage is TRBV30 and J usage is TRBJ1-1, with no clear D. V was cut by 2 bases and J by 1 base, with 11 bases left in between. This CDR3 is built from 14 residues. Germline V gene data show CDR1 as GTSNPN and CDR2 as SVGIG (reference sequence). CDR3 loop: CAWSSGPGNTEAFF. In nucleotides, the CDR3 is TGTGCCTGGAGTTCAGGTCCTGGGAACACTGAAGCTTTCTTT.

The J gene is TRBJ1-2, the V gene TRBV6-2 or TRBV6-3; D gene ambiguous. CDR3 length equals 13 residues. CDR1 and CDR2 (germline): MNHEY, SVGEGT. Trimming left V 6 bases short and J 4 bases short, with 12 bases between. The CDR3 loop is CASSPLRGYGYTF. The CDR3 DNA reads as TGTGCCAGCAGCCCGCTCCGGGGCTATGGCTACACCTTC.

CDR3 protein: CASSHGTQETQYF. The CDR3 DNA sequence: TGTGCCAGCAGCCACGGGACTCAAGAGACCCAGTACTTC. This sequence joins TRBV5-6 and TRBJ2-5; D may be TRBD2 (6 bases). The CDR3 length is 13 residues. Trimming left V 4 bases short and J 2 bases short, with 9 bases between. From germline, CDR1 is SGHDT and CDR2 YYEEEE.

A single count supports this clone. V gene TRBV2 combines with J gene TRBJ2-3, with D perhaps matching TRBD1 (6 bases). Germline V gene sequence: CDR1 SNHLY, CDR2 FYNNEI. The CDR3 is made up of 16 amino acids. Trimming left V 2 bases short and J 5 bases short, with 17 bases between. CDR3 amino acids: CASSESTIRGQDTQYF. CDR3 DNA sequence: TGTGCCAGCAGTGAATCGACGATCAGGGGCCAAGATACGCAGTATTTT.

The V call is TRBV7-2, the J call TRBJ1-3; D gene ambiguous. The germline gives CDR1 SGHTA, CDR2 FQGNSA. There are 15 residues in the CDR3. The V and J ends lost 3 bases and 0 bases respectively, with 9 bases between them. The CDR3 loop is CASSFKSSSGNTIYF. The DNA of the CDR3 is TGTGCCAGCAGCTTCAAATCCAGCTCTGGAAACACCATATATTTT.

In this sample, this clone turned up a few times. The chain recombines TRBV28 with TRBJ1-2; maybe TRBD1 (5 bases). The germline gives CDR1 MDHEN, CDR2 SYDVKM. Between the trimmed V and J ends, which lost 4 bases and 0 bases, there was a span of 15 bases. CDR3 length: 16 residues. CDR3 region: CASSYPQGTSNYGYTF. For the CDR3, the DNA is TGTGCCAGCAGTTACCCCCAGGGAACCTCTAACTATGGCTACACCTTC.

The J gene is TRBJ2-1, the V gene TRBV5-1; tentatively, D is TRBD2 (6 bases). CDR1 SGHRS and CDR2 YFSETQ come from the germline V gene. V lost 0 bases to trimming and J lost 4 bases, with 11 bases between them. This CDR3 is built from 15 residues. CDR3 bases: TGCGCCAGCAGCTTGGTAGGCGGGGAGTACAATGAGCAGTTCTTC. Amino acid sequence: CASSLVGGEYNEQFF.

V gene TRBV30 combines with J gene TRBJ2-1, with TRBD2 identical over 14 bases. The V segment lost 5 bases and the J segment 2 bases; nucleotides outside the gene matches: 5. CDR3 size: 16 residues. The germline V gene has CDR1 GTSNPN and CDR2 SVGIG (reference sequence). CDR3 sequence: CAWAGLAGVTYNEQFF. CDR3 nucleotides: TGTGCCTGGGCGGGACTAGCGGGAGTCACCTACAATGAGCAGTTCTTC.

V is TRBV3-1 (or the pseudogene TRBV3-2) and J is TRBJ2-1; 9 positions agree with TRBD2. CDR1 and CDR2 from the germline V gene are LGHDT and YNNKEL (reference sequence). The trim removed 0 bases at V and 6 bases at J, leaving 6 bases unmatched. The CDR3 sequence is 16 residues long. This chain's CDR3 is CASSQDWASGINEQFF. CDR3 bases: TGTGCCAGCAGCCAAGACTGGGCTAGCGGGATCAATGAGCAGTTCTTC.

V and J are TRBV7-9 and TRBJ2-1; 8 positions agree with TRBD2. The J segment lost 3 bases and the V segment lost 1 base, leaving 5 bases of the junction unmatched. Germline CDR1 and CDR2: SEHNR and FQNEAQ (reference sequence). The CDR3 loop spans 16 amino acids. CDR3 region: CASSLEGLAGYNEQFF. The CDR3 region has the DNA TGTGCCAGCAGCTTAGAAGGGCTAGCGGGCTACAATGAGCAGTTCTTC.

This chain uses TRBV27 with TRBJ2-3; D possibly corresponds to TRBD1 (5 bases). The CDR3 is 15 residues long. Germline CDR1 MNHEY, CDR2 SMNVEV (reference sequence). V lost 2 bases, J lost 2 bases, and 11 bases lay in between. The CDR3, as DNA: TGTGCCAGCAGTTTAAAAGGGGCGGTCACAGATACGCAGTATTTT. Protein: CASSLKGAVTDTQYF.

The V call is TRBV4-3, the J call TRBJ2-1; 7 bases fit TRBD1. The V gene end was trimmed by 0 bases and the J gene end by 4 bases; junction bases not matched to a gene: 6. This CDR3 has 16 residues. Germline CDR1 is LGHNA and CDR2 is YSLEER. The CDR3 DNA reads as TGCGCCAGCAGCCAAGAAATTAGGACAGGTTACAATGAGCAGTTCTTC. Its translation: CASSQEIRTGYNEQFF.

The gene calls are TRBV4-3 and TRBJ1-2; 8 nucleotides agree with TRBD1. The CDR3 sequence is 13 residues long. Germline lookup yields CDR1 LGHNA and CDR2 YSLEER. After removal of 5 bases from V and 7 bases from J, the junction contained 6 bases not matched to a gene. The CDR3 sequence is CASSDRGRGGYTF. CDR3 coding DNA: TGCGCCAGCAGCGACAGGGGCCGGGGTGGCTACACCTTC.

The rearrangement uses TRBV18 and TRBJ1-1; no clear D. The V gene lost 2 bases and the J gene lost 0 bases, with 10 bases spanning the gap. Germline V gene lookup returns CDR1 KGHSH and CDR2 LQKENI. This CDR3 has 15 residues. The CDR3 DNA is TGTGCCAGCTCACCAACGGGTATAATGAACACTGAAGCTTTCTTT. Its translation: CASSPTGIMNTEAFF.

The chain couples TRBV7-9 to TRBJ1-2; D possibly corresponds to TRBD1 (5 bases). The CDR3 contains 12 residues. The V end lost 5 bases, the J end lost 6 bases, and 10 bases lay between the germline ends. Germline V gene lookup returns CDR1 SEHNR and CDR2 FQNEAQ (reference sequence). CDR3 nucleotides: TGTGCCAGCAGCCCGTGGGGGGATGGCTACACCTTC. Its translation: CASSPWGDGYTF.

This clone has only a few counts. The rearrangement joins TRBV12-3 or TRBV12-4 to TRBJ2-1, with 7 positions matching TRBD2. V trimming: 6 bases; J trimming: 6 bases; junction bases outside the gene matches: 5. The CDR3 consists of 13 residues. DNA for the CDR3: TGTGCCAGCAGATTACTAGCGAGCAATGAGCAGTTCTTC. Amino acids: CASRLLASNEQFF.

This sequence joins TRBV28 and TRBJ1-2; D ambiguous. This CDR3 comprises 12 residues. Trimming took 6 bases from V and 5 from J, leaving 10 bases between them. Germline CDR1 reads MDHEN; CDR2 reads SYDVKM. CDR3: CASRPSGYGYTF. The CDR3 DNA is TGTGCCAGCAGGCCTTCGGGGTATGGCTACACCTTC.

The chain couples TRBV19 to TRBJ2-3, with unresolved D. V was clipped by 4 bases and J by 4 bases, with 9 bases between them. The CDR3 loop spans 13 amino acids. Per the germline V gene, CDR1 is LNHDA and CDR2 is SQIVND (reference sequence). CDR3 region: CASSTSVADTQYF. The CDR3 nucleotides are TGTGCCAGTAGTACCTCGGTAGCAGATACGCAGTATTTT.

The chain joins TRBV24-1 to TRBJ2-5; TRBD2 aligns across 7 bases. The germline gives CDR1 KGHDR, CDR2 SFDVKD. This CDR3 has 11 residues. The junction had 0 bases not matched to a gene; V was cut back by 8 bases and J by 4 bases. CDR3 loop: CATKRGETQYF. In nucleotides, the CDR3 is TGTGCCACCAAGCGGGGAGAGACCCAGTACTTC.

The CDR3 DNA sequence: TGTGCCAGCAGCTCGACTAGCGGGAGGGCCGGGTACACCGGGGAGCTGTTTTTT. Translation gives CASSSTSGRAGYTGELFF. The chain is built from TRBV7-2 and TRBJ2-2; TRBD2 agrees at 14 bases. The CDR3 length is 18 residues. CDR1 SGHTA and CDR2 FQGNSA come from the germline V gene. V was clipped by 4 bases and J by 3 bases; unmatched bases: 7.

This clone was seen once. The CDR3 sequence is CASSLTGQGSNQPQHF. The CDR3 DNA reads as TGTGCCAGCAGTTTAACGGGACAGGGAAGCAATCAGCCCCAGCATTTT. V is TRBV6-5 and J is TRBJ1-5; 9 nucleotides agree with TRBD1. Germline CDR1 is MNHEY and CDR2 is SVGAGI. The V gene end was trimmed by 4 bases and the J gene end by 1 base; junction bases not matched to a gene: 5. The CDR3 sequence is 16 residues long.

A single count supports this clone. The chain recombines TRBV3-1 (or the pseudogene TRBV3-2) with TRBJ1-2; 7 nucleotides agree with TRBD1. V shed 3 bases, J shed 6 bases, and the junction held 10 bases outside the gene matches. The germline V gene encodes CDR1 LGHDT and CDR2 YNNKEL (reference sequence). This CDR3 has 15 residues. CDR3 sequence reads: CASSQGIDRVNGYTF. CDR3 DNA sequence: TGTGCCAGCAGCCAGGGAATCGACAGGGTGAATGGCTACACCTTC.

V is TRBV5-5 and J is TRBJ2-7, with 7 bases aligning to TRBD1. V lost 4 bases and J lost 7; bases outside the gene matches: 11. CDR3 length equals 14 residues. Germline V lookup: CDR1 SGHKS, CDR2 YYEKEE (reference sequence). CDR3: CASSPHPDRWEQYF. CDR3 nucleotides: TGTGCCAGCAGCCCTCACCCGGACAGGTGGGAGCAGTACTTC.

The chain carries TRBV7-2 and TRBJ2-2; 9 bases align to TRBD1. The J segment lost 5 bases and the V segment lost 4 bases, leaving 5 bases of the junction unmatched. Germline values: CDR1 SGHTA, CDR2 FQGNSA. This CDR3 has 15 residues. The chain's CDR3 is CASSSGQGKTGELFF. In DNA, the CDR3 is TGTGCCAGCAGCTCTGGACAGGGGAAAACCGGGGAGCTGTTTTTT.

This clone has a handful of counts. V gene TRBV28 combines with J gene TRBJ1-5, with D possibly TRBD1 on 6 matching bases. Germline V CDR1 and CDR2: MDHEN, SYDVKM. V was clipped by 3 bases and J by 3 bases, with 9 bases between them. The CDR3 runs 14 residues. The chain's CDR3 is CASSLSGANQPQHF. CDR3 DNA: TGTGCCAGCAGTTTGTCAGGGGCCAATCAGCCCCAGCATTTT. Full variable domain (remainder filled in from reference TRBV28 and TRBJ1-5): DVKVTQSSRYLVKRTGEKVFLECVQDMDHENMFWYRQDPGLGLRLIYFSYDVKMKEKGDIPEGYSVSREKKERFSLILESASTNQTSMYLCASSLSGANQPQHFGDGTRLSIL.

The chain couples TRBV7-2 to TRBJ2-7; 9 nucleotides line up with TRBD1. Germline trimming cut 6 bases from V and 3 bases from J; bases unmatched to any gene: 12. The CDR3 extends over 16 amino acids. Germline V gene lookup returns CDR1 SGHTA and CDR2 FQGNSA. The CDR3 protein is CASRPPGTGIIYEQYF. CDR3 in DNA: TGTGCCAGCAGGCCGCCCGGGACAGGGATTATCTACGAGCAGTACTTC. The entire variable domain, with the rest obtained from reference TRBV7-2 and TRBJ2-7, is as follows: GAGVSQSPSNKVTEKGKDVELRCDPISGHTALYWYRQSLGQGLEFLIYFQGNSAPDKSGLPSDRFSAERTGGSVSTLTIQRTQQEDSAVYLCASRPPGTGIIYEQYFGPGTRLTVT.

V is TRBV6-5 and J is TRBJ1-2; TRBD1 agrees at 7 bases. In germline, CDR1 is MNHEY, CDR2 SVGAGI. The V gene end was trimmed by 6 bases and the J gene end by 4 bases; junction bases not matched to a gene: 5. CDR3 length equals 13 residues. DNA for the CDR3: TGTGCCAGCAGGGGGGACAGTGCCTATGGCTACACCTTC. Protein product: CASRGDSAYGYTF.

The sample holds a few counts of this clone. V is TRBV19 and J is TRBJ1-5; 7 bases fit TRBD1. Germline trimming cut 4 bases from V and 4 bases from J; bases unmatched to any gene: 7. Per germline, CDR1 LNHDA and CDR2 SQIVND (reference sequence). This CDR3 contains 15 residues. The CDR3, as DNA: TGTGCCAGTAGTACGCCCCAGGGGGGAAATCAGCCCCAGCATTTT. This codes for CASSTPQGGNQPQHF.

The chain recombines TRBV7-8 with TRBJ2-5; D unresolved. CDR3 length equals 15 residues. The germline V gene has CDR1 SGHVS and CDR2 FQNEAQ. The V end was cut by 0 bases, the J end by 3 bases, with 11 bases between. The CDR3 region is CASSLALLEEETQYF. CDR3 nucleotide sequence: TGTGCCAGCAGCTTAGCGCTCCTAGAAGAAGAGACCCAGTACTTC.

V and J are TRBV18 and TRBJ1-3; 8 bases are shared with TRBD1. Germline lookup yields CDR1 KGHSH and CDR2 LQKENI. This CDR3 comprises 14 residues. Trimming removed 6 bases from V and 4 bases from J; junction bases left unmatched: 5. In DNA, the CDR3 is TGTGCCAGCTCCCTGGGGACAGGAGGAAACACCATATATTTT. Its protein is CASSLGTGGNTIYF.

The rearrangement links TRBV3-1 (or the pseudogene TRBV3-2) to TRBJ1-2; D might be TRBD1 (6 bases). Trimming cost V 1 base and J 5 bases, with 8 bases left between them. The CDR3 covers 13 residues. CDR1 and CDR2 (germline): LGHDT, YNNKEL (reference sequence). CDR3 residues: CASSQVGQYGYTF. DNA of the CDR3: TGTGCCAGCAGCCAAGTAGGACAGTATGGCTACACCTTC.